The subject of this entry is one T cell receptor (beta chain). CDR1 and CDR2 (germline): KGHDR, SFDVKD. V lost 4 bases and J lost 5, with 11 bases in between. The CDR3 contains 14 residues. The data originate from a study of blood T cell repertoires in COVID-19. Produced via immunoSEQ multiplex PCR; TCRdb's table is partial and in-frame only. Here the sample spans 150,000 to 200,000 clones, roughly 77% being singletons. The source material was peripheral blood. The chain recombines TRBV24-1 with TRBJ2-1, with D perhaps matching TRBD2 (6 bases). This TCR derives from a human donor in a cohort sampled during active COVID-19. This chain's CDR3 is CATSEAGSNNEQFF. CDR3 DNA: TGTGCCACCAGTGAGGCGGGGTCAAACAATGAGCAGTTCTTC.